These 32 T cell receptor beta chains were all obtained from the same sample, sequenced in a study of blood T cells in healthy people across ages. Alongside a J-beta primer mix, a sample-barcoded 5' primer served in a second PCR lasting about 7 to 12 cycles. TCRdb passed the 5' RACE reads through MiXCR, listing each CDR3 protein once. Of a few hundred thousand distinct CDR3 sequences in the sample, roughly a quarter were seen once. These data were also reused for a study on T cells of mothers and their children.

The specimen was blood. These receptor sequences come from a boy under 10 years old in good health.

V is TRBV6-2 or TRBV6-3 and J is TRBJ1-5, with TRBD1 as a possible D gene (6 bases). CDR3 length: 16 residues. CDR1 MNHEY and CDR2 SVGEGT come from the germline V gene. Trimming cost V 6 bases and J 6 bases, with 21 bases left between them. This chain's CDR3 is CASSYVYRQASQPQHF. The CDR3 nucleotides read TGTGCCAGCAGCTACGTATATCGACAGGCGAGTCAGCCCCAGCATTTT.

The J gene is TRBJ2-3, the V gene TRBV15, with D unresolved. This CDR3 is built from 13 residues. Deletions cut 0 bases from V and 6 bases from J, with 7 bases between. Germline V lookup: CDR1 LNHNV, CDR2 YYDKDF (reference sequence). The CDR3 is CATSRDRLDTQYF. The CDR3 nucleotides are TGTGCCACCAGCAGAGATCGACTGGATACGCAGTATTTT.

The CDR3, as DNA: TGTGCCAGCAGCGTAGGCAGGGCTGGAAACACCATATATTTT. Protein sequence: CASSVGRAGNTIYF. The chain couples TRBV9 to TRBJ1-3, with D perhaps TRBD1 (5 bases). Germline values: CDR1 SGDLS, CDR2 YYNGEE. This CDR3 contains 14 residues. V lost 0 bases, J lost 2 bases, and 6 bases lay in between.

This clonotype occurred a few times. The rearrangement joins TRBV6-1 to TRBJ2-3; D gene unclear. CDR3 length: 13 residues. Trimming took 11 bases from V and 1 from J, leaving 13 bases between them. CDR1 and CDR2 from the germline V gene are MNHNS and SASEGT. As DNA, the CDR3 is TGTGCCGGCCCATTAAACGGCACAGATACGCAGTATTTT. This sequence encodes CAGPLNGTDTQYF.

The chain uses TRBV6-2 or TRBV6-3 and TRBJ2-7; D is possibly TRBD1 (6 bases). With 6 bases removed from V and 2 bases from J, the gap between germline ends came to 11 bases. Germline CDR1 is MNHEY and CDR2 is SVGEGT. The CDR3 has 13 amino acids. Here the CDR3 reads CASSDRLTYEQYF. The CDR3 coding sequence is TGTGCCAGCAGCGACAGGCTCACCTACGAGCAGTACTTC.

The V gene is TRBV9, the J gene TRBJ2-3; TRBD2 might be the D (6 bases). V lost 4 bases and J lost 2, with 14 bases in between. Germline CDR1 SGDLS, CDR2 YYNGEE. This CDR3 contains 15 residues. The CDR3 protein is CASSPLGLLTDTQYF. CDR3 nucleotide sequence: TGTGCCAGCAGCCCCCTGGGACTGCTCACAGATACGCAGTATTTT.

A few counts support this clonotype. V usage is TRBV15 and J usage is TRBJ2-2; 16 nucleotides line up with TRBD2. The V and J ends lost 5 bases and 5 bases, in that order; junction bases with no gene match: 8. The CDR3 covers 18 residues. Per germline, CDR1 LNHNV and CDR2 YYDKDF (reference sequence). Here the CDR3 DNA reads TGTGCCACCAGCCCGACTTCGGGACTAGCGGGAGGGACCGGGGAGCTGTTTTTT. It codes for CATSPTSGLAGGTGELFF.

Details on this clonotype: Its ends do not fully match the called genes, so a read error is possible. The chain is built from TRBV10-2 and TRBJ2-7; 9 nucleotides match TRBD1. The CDR3 is 14 amino acids. Germline V gives CDR1 WSHSY, CDR2 SAAADI. CDR3 coding DNA: TGCGCCATCGCGGTAGGGACAGGGTCCTACGGGCAGTACTTC. Translated: CAIAVGTGSYGQYF.

This clonotype turned up a few times. The chain is built from TRBV27 and TRBJ2-3; D ambiguous. Per germline, CDR1 MNHEY and CDR2 SMNVEV (reference sequence). The CDR3 runs to 14 residues. V shed 2 bases and J shed 2 bases, with 8 bases lying between them. CDR3 sequence reads: CASSLIGSTDTQYF. In DNA form, the CDR3 reads TGTGCCAGCAGTTTAATAGGTTCCACAGATACGCAGTATTTT.

This clonotype was detected only a few times. J is TRBJ2-3 and V is TRBV6-6, with D hard to call. Trimming stripped 1 base from V and 9 bases from J, with 23 bases between. Germline V gene sequence: CDR1 MNHNY, CDR2 SVGAGI (reference sequence). The CDR3 runs to 17 residues. For the CDR3, the DNA is TGTGCCAGCAGTTACTTTGAGGTAGTCGATAGCACACCAACGCAGTATTTT. This gives the protein CASSYFEVVDSTPTQYF.

This clonotype was found a few times. The rearrangement joins TRBV5-6 to TRBJ2-5, with D maybe TRBD2 (5 bases). V gave up 0 bases and J gave up 1 base, with 13 bases separating them. The CDR3 spans 16 residues. Germline CDR1 is SGHDT and CDR2 is YYEEEE. Here the CDR3 DNA reads TGTGCCAGCAGCTTGGAAACACGGGGATTCCAAGAGACCCAGTACTTC. It translates to CASSLETRGFQETQYF. The whole variable domain, remainder taken from reference TRBV5-6 and TRBJ2-5, is DAGVTQSPTHLIKTRGQQVTLRCSPKSGHDTVSWYQQALGQGPQFIFQYYEEEERQRGNFPDRFSGHQFPNYSSELNVNALLLGDSALYLCASSLETRGFQETQYFGPGTRLLVL.

This clonotype was picked up a small number of times. This rearrangement joins TRBV15 to TRBJ2-1; 11 nucleotides match TRBD2. V lost 8 bases and J lost 3; bases outside the gene matches: 9. CDR1 and CDR2 (germline): LNHNV, YYDKDF (reference sequence). This CDR3 has 16 amino acids. The CDR3: CATGPGTSGLYNEQFF. CDR3 in DNA: TGTGCCACCGGGCCCGGGACTAGCGGACTCTACAATGAGCAGTTCTTC.

The table lists this clonotype with a few counts. The V call is TRBV9, the J call TRBJ2-3; D gene unclear. Germline CDR1 reads SGDLS; CDR2 reads YYNGEE. There are 12 residues in the CDR3. V lost 1 base and J lost 2, with 2 bases in between. This chain's CDR3 is CASSVITDTQYF. The DNA for the CDR3 is TGTGCCAGCAGCGTAATCACAGATACGCAGTATTTT. Looking up the rest from reference TRBV9 and TRBJ2-3 gives the full variable domain: DSGVTQTPKHLITATGQRVTLRCSPRSGDLSVYWYQQSLDQGLQFLIQYYNGEERAKGNILERFSAQQFPDLHSELNLSSLELGDSALYFCASSVITDTQYFGPGTRLTVL.

The J gene is TRBJ2-2, the V gene TRBV5-5; D gene unclear. The ends were cut back, 0 bases at V and 3 bases at J, with 6 bases in the middle. The germline CDR1 and CDR2 sequences are SGHKS and YYEKEE (reference sequence). This CDR3 has 14 residues. Here the CDR3 reads CASSLATDTGELFF. CDR3 coding DNA: TGTGCCAGCAGCTTGGCCACTGACACCGGGGAGCTGTTTTTT.

This rearrangement joins TRBV20-1 to TRBJ2-5; D is possibly TRBD2 (6 bases). This CDR3 is built from 12 residues. Trimming took 6 bases from V and 5 from J, leaving 13 bases between them. From germline, CDR1 is DFQATT and CDR2 SNEGSKA (reference sequence). CDR3 nucleotides: TGCAGTGCAAAGGGCGGGGTCGAGACCCAGTACTTC. This encodes CSAKGGVETQYF.

This CDR3 reads CASSATGTGANVLTF. CDR3 nucleotides: TGTGCCAGCAGTGCAACAGGAACTGGGGCCAACGTCCTGACTTTC. J is TRBJ2-6 and V is TRBV6-2 or TRBV6-3; D is possibly TRBD1 (5 bases). With 5 bases removed from V and 2 bases from J, the gap between germline ends came to 10 bases. CDR1 MNHEY and CDR2 SVGEGT come from the germline V gene. The CDR3 consists of 15 residues.

J is TRBJ1-3 and V is TRBV5-1; D unclear. The V end was cut by 0 bases, the J end by 7 bases, with 14 bases between. This CDR3 has 15 amino acids. Germline CDR1 and CDR2: SGHRS and YFSETQ. As DNA, the CDR3 is TGCGCCAGCAGCTTGGGATCCGATCATGGTAACACCATATATTTT. As protein: CASSLGSDHGNTIYF.

The chain carries TRBV6-5 and TRBJ2-5; 9 bases are shared with TRBD1. The trim removed 0 bases at V and 6 bases at J, leaving 14 bases unmatched. Germline CDR1 MNHEY, CDR2 SVGAGI. The CDR3 is made up of 18 amino acids. The CDR3 region has the DNA TGTGCCAGCAGTTACTCGATCGTCCCGGGACAGGGAGAAAAGACCCAGTACTTC. Translation gives CASSYSIVPGQGEKTQYF.

The chain has TRBV5-6 and TRBJ1-2; no clear D. There are 15 residues in the CDR3. The germline V and J ends were trimmed by 0 bases and 0 bases, with 9 bases remaining between them. Germline loops: CDR1 SGHDT, CDR2 YYEEEE. This CDR3 reads CASSLVRFSNYGYTF. DNA of the CDR3: TGTGCCAGCAGCTTGGTCAGGTTTTCTAACTATGGCTACACCTTC.

V is TRBV7-8 and J is TRBJ1-4; D perhaps matches TRBD1 (5 bases). The length of the CDR3 is 12 residues. V was clipped by 5 bases and J by 5 bases, with 6 bases between them. Looked up from germline, CDR1 is SGHVS and CDR2 is FQNEAQ. CDR3 residues: CASSGGNEKLFF. For the CDR3, the DNA is TGTGCCAGCAGCGGGGGAAATGAAAAACTGTTTTTT.

CDR3 sequence (DNA): TGTGCCAGCAGCTCCCAGCGGGGCGGCACAGATACGCAGTATTTT. It specifies CASSSQRGGTDTQYF. The V call is TRBV7-9, the J call TRBJ2-3; 7 nucleotides agree with TRBD2. Germline CDR1 and CDR2: SEHNR and FQNEAQ (reference sequence). CDR3 length: 15 residues. The junction had 5 bases not matched to a gene; V was cut back by 4 bases and J by 1 base.

This rearrangement joins TRBV9 to TRBJ2-7, with D possibly being TRBD2 (6 bases). V was shortened by 8 bases and J by 1 base, with 25 bases between the two germline ends. The CDR3 is 17 amino acids. CDR1 and CDR2 (germline): SGDLS, YYNGEE. CDR3 loop: CARLSRDGGTLSYEQYF. CDR3 sequence (DNA): TGTGCCAGACTATCAAGGGATGGGGGGACTCTTTCCTACGAGCAGTACTTC.

The CDR3 reads CASSLDRPNYEQYF. CDR3 coding DNA: TGTGCCAGCAGCTTAGACCGGCCGAACTACGAGCAGTACTTC. The V gene is TRBV7-8, the J gene TRBJ2-7; the D is unclear. Trimming pared 1 base from V and 3 bases from J, leaving 10 bases between. The CDR3 consists of 14 residues. Germline V gives CDR1 SGHVS, CDR2 FQNEAQ.

This chain links TRBV12-3 or TRBV12-4 with TRBJ1-1; D remains unclear. This CDR3 is built from 14 residues. V was cut by 3 bases and J by 2 bases, with 10 bases left in between. CDR3 residues: CASSFLPRNTEAFF. The CDR3 coding sequence is TGTGCCAGCAGTTTTCTTCCGAGAAACACTGAAGCTTTCTTT.

This clonotype was seen only once. This sequence joins TRBV9 and TRBJ2-3, with 8 bases that match TRBD1. CDR3 length: 15 amino acids. CDR1 SGDLS and CDR2 YYNGEE come from the germline V gene. V was clipped by 0 bases and J by 5 bases; unmatched bases: 5. CDR3 in DNA: TGTGCCAGCAGCGTAGGTCAGGGGGCGAGAGATACGCAGTATTTT. Translating gives CASSVGQGARDTQYF.

The sample holds many counts of this clonotype. The V call is TRBV12-3 or TRBV12-4, the J call TRBJ1-2; TRBD1 is a possible D gene (5 bases). The CDR3 has 16 residues. Deletions cut 5 bases from V and 0 bases from J, with 16 bases between. CDR3 coding DNA: TGTGCCAGCAGTGAGACCCGGGACTTATCTAACTATGGCTACACCTTC. This translates into CASSETRDLSNYGYTF.

The chain combines TRBV9 with TRBJ2-5, with 8 bases that match TRBD2. The end of the DNA fits TRBJ2-1 better, so the J call may be wrong. This CDR3 is 13 amino acids long. Germline V gene data show CDR1 as SGDLS and CDR2 as YYNGEE. CDR3 coding DNA: TGTGCCAGCAGCCCTGGACTAGCTTTGGAGCAGTTCTTC. Protein sequence: CASSPGLALEQFF.

This clonotype was found a few times. The chain joins TRBV10-3 to TRBJ1-6, with 8 bases that match TRBD1. Germline loops: CDR1 ENHRY, CDR2 SYGVKD. J lost 4 bases, V lost 5 bases, and 4 bases had no gene match. This CDR3 contains 15 residues. The CDR3 is CAISTTGGYNSPLHF. The CDR3 nucleotides read TGTGCCATCAGTACAACAGGGGGTTATAATTCACCCCTCCACTTT.

The chain carries TRBV6-5 and TRBJ2-4; either TRBD1 or TRBD2 may fit D (5 bases each). V was trimmed by 6 bases and J by 9 bases, leaving 18 bases between them. The CDR3 extends over 14 amino acids. CDR1 MNHEY and CDR2 SVGAGI come from the germline V gene. CDR3 bases: TGTGCCAGCAGGACGAGGGGACGACCAACCATTCAGTACTTC. As protein: CASRTRGRPTIQYF.

V is TRBV19 and J is TRBJ2-5, with D unresolved. CDR1 and CDR2 from the germline V gene are LNHDA and SQIVND (reference sequence). The CDR3 spans 13 residues. Trimming stripped 5 bases from V and 1 base from J, with 8 bases between. In nucleotides, the CDR3 is TGTGCCAGTAGTCCGATAATCCAAGAGACCCAGTACTTC. Translation gives CASSPIIQETQYF.

The J gene is TRBJ2-2, the V gene TRBV20-1; TRBD1 matches 9 bases. CDR3 length: 16 residues. J was trimmed by 6 bases and V by 4 bases; bases with no gene match: 12. The germline gives CDR1 DFQATT, CDR2 SNEGSKA (reference sequence). The CDR3 reads CSAKGPGQGRSGELFF. As DNA, the CDR3 is TGCAGTGCTAAGGGCCCGGGACAGGGTCGGTCCGGGGAGCTGTTTTTT.

This clonotype is termed medium-sized. This sequence joins TRBV4-2 and TRBJ2-1, with 9 bases fitting TRBD2. The germline gives CDR1 LGHNA, CDR2 YNFKEQ. The ends lost 2 bases at V and 6 bases at J; junction bases unmatched: 5. This CDR3 comprises 15 residues. This CDR3 reads CASSQSGGGANEQFF. The DNA of the CDR3 is TGTGCCAGCAGCCAATCCGGCGGGGGGGCCAATGAGCAGTTCTTC.